The clone carrying this T cell receptor (beta chain) appeared a few times. Germline assignment: CDR1 SQVTM and CDR2 ANQGSEA. V was cut by 3 bases and J by 8 bases, with 13 bases left in between. The CDR3 loop spans 12 amino acids. The data were obtained in a study of patients and donors after allogeneic stem cell transplantation. TCRdb used MiXCR to reprocess the RT-PCR reads, holding one entry per CDR3 protein. The profile shows 190,000 or so distinct CDR3 sequences, around two fifths of them singletons. The receptor was isolated from a human donor who was either an allogeneic HSCT recipient or a stem cell or donor lymphocyte infusion donor (not recorded which). It is not recorded whose cells these are; they may come from a transplant donor. The sample taken for sequencing was blood, either unsorted or a sorted T cell fraction (not recorded which). The V and J genes are TRBV29-1 and TRBJ1-2; no clear D gene. CDR3 amino acids: CSVEELADGYTF. The CDR3 DNA reads as TGCAGCGTTGAGGAGTTAGCTGACGGCTACACCTTC.